One and the same sample provided the 12 T cell receptor beta chains below, sequenced in a study of graft-versus-host responses after intestinal transplantation. Antigens of these TCRs are unknown. Only in-frame clones appear in the TCRdb table, and some are missing; sequencing was by immunoSEQ multiplex PCR. Of about 120,000 clones listed, 80% to 95% were seen once; the top ten hold 0.09% to 0.15%. The sequencing used unstimulated CD4+ T cells sorted from spleen or lymph node cells, collected before intestinal transplant. These receptors were collected from a human donor who received an intestinal transplant.

This clone has a handful of counts. This chain uses TRBV7-2 with TRBJ2-1, with a weak D call TRBD2 (7 bases). CDR1 and CDR2 from the germline V gene are SGHTA and FQGNSA. The V end was cut by 5 bases, the J end by 5 bases, with 16 bases between. This CDR3 has 15 residues. The DNA of the CDR3 is TGTGCCAGCAGCATACAGGGAGGGAGGGACAATGAGCAGTTCTTC. The encoded protein is CASSIQGGRDNEQFF.

As regards this clone: Relative to the germline gene, one junction end is altered; a read error may explain this. This specimen includes other DNA sequences encoding the same CDR3. The chain joins TRBV6-1 to TRBJ1-3; D is uncertain. In germline, CDR1 is MNHNS, CDR2 SASEGT. The CDR3 has 16 residues. CDR3 DNA sequence: TGTGCCAGCAGTGAAGTACATGGCTATTCTGGAAACACCATATACTTT. Translating it yields CASSEVHGYSGNTIYF.

This chain links TRBV18 with TRBJ1-4; D is undetermined. The CDR3 has 12 amino acids. Germline CDR1 KGHSH, CDR2 LQKENI. The ends were cut back, 3 bases at V and 2 bases at J, with 1 base in the middle. The CDR3 DNA sequence: TGTGCCAGCTCACCTACTAATGAAAAACTGTTTTTT. Residues: CASSPTNEKLFF.

The chain carries TRBV5-4 and TRBJ2-5; tentatively, D is TRBD1 (5 bases). The CDR3 loop spans 14 amino acids. V was cut by 5 bases and J by 2 bases, with 13 bases left in between. Germline V gives CDR1 SGHNT, CDR2 YYREEE (reference sequence). The CDR3 nucleotides are TGTGCCAGCAGTTCTGACAGATATCAAGAGACCCAGTACTTC. It codes for CASSSDRYQETQYF.

This clone was detected once. The chain recombines TRBV19 with TRBJ1-4; a weak D match, TRBD1 (5 bases). Germline V gene lookup returns CDR1 LNHDA and CDR2 SQIVND (reference sequence). The CDR3 sequence is 16 residues long. Trimming cost V 4 bases and J 0 bases, with 12 bases left between them. The CDR3 region is CASSTRQKSTNEKLFF. The CDR3 DNA reads as TGTGCCAGTAGTACTCGACAGAAGTCAACTAATGAAAAACTGTTTTTT. Full variable domain (outside the CDR3, taken from reference TRBV19 and TRBJ1-4): DGGITQSPKYLFRKEGQNVTLSCEQNLNHDAMYWYRQDPGQGLRLIYYSQIVNDFQKGDIAEGYSVSREKKESFPLTVTSAQKNPTAFYLCASSTRQKSTNEKLFFGSGTQLSVL.

This chain uses TRBV5-4 with TRBJ1-2, with D unresolved. V gave up 4 bases and J gave up 3 bases, with 16 bases separating them. Per germline, CDR1 SGHNT and CDR2 YYREEE (reference sequence). The CDR3 has 15 amino acids. The CDR3 is CASSPSFAGYYGYTF. DNA of the CDR3: TGTGCCAGCAGCCCCTCCTTCGCGGGTTACTATGGCTACACCTTC. Combining the CDR3 with reference TRBV5-4 and TRBJ1-2 gives the whole variable domain ETGVTQSPTHLIKTRGQQVTLRCSSQSGHNTVSWYQQALGQGPQFIFQYYREEENGRGNFPPRFSGLQFPNYSSELNVNALELDDSALYLCASSPSFAGYYGYTFGSGTRLTVV.

J is TRBJ1-2 and V is TRBV5-1; D remains ambiguous. In germline, CDR1 is SGHRS, CDR2 YFSETQ. The CDR3 totals 13 residues. Trimming pared 1 base from V and 8 bases from J, leaving 12 bases between. As DNA, the CDR3 is TGCGCCAGCAGCTTGATGGAGGGAAACGGCTACACCTTC. Its translation is CASSLMEGNGYTF.

This clone was detected once. The V and J genes are TRBV28 and TRBJ2-7, with no clear D. Germline CDR1 reads MDHEN; CDR2 reads SYDVKM. Trimming took off 5 bases at V and 6 bases at J, with 11 bases between the two ends. This CDR3 comprises 12 residues. CDR3 nucleotides: TGTGCCAGCAGTCTACTCGTGGGCGAGCAGTACTTC. It encodes CASSLLVGEQYF. The entire variable domain, with the rest obtained from reference TRBV28 and TRBJ2-7, is as follows: DVKVTQSSRYLVKRTGEKVFLECVQDMDHENMFWYRQDPGLGLRLIYFSYDVKMKEKGDIPEGYSVSREKKERFSLILESASTNQTSMYLCASSLLVGEQYFGPGTRLTVT.

The CDR3, as DNA: TGTGCCAGCAGTGGCCCGAGGACAGGGTCCTACGAGCAGTACTTC. It encodes CASSGPRTGSYEQYF. The chain carries TRBV28 and TRBJ2-7, with 8 bases aligning to TRBD1. This CDR3 region has 15 residues. Germline V gene lookup returns CDR1 MDHEN and CDR2 SYDVKM. The J segment lost 1 base and the V segment lost 5 bases, leaving 7 bases of the junction unmatched.

The chain has TRBV28 and TRBJ2-1; no clear D. CDR1 is MDHEN and CDR2 is SYDVKM in the germline V gene. This CDR3 is built from 16 residues. With 0 bases removed from V and 4 bases from J, the gap between germline ends came to 13 bases. CDR3 nucleotide sequence: TGTGCCAGCAGTTTATGGGAAGGGCCCATGTACAATGAGCAGTTCTTC. This sequence encodes CASSLWEGPMYNEQFF. The whole variable domain, filled in from reference TRBV28 and TRBJ2-1, reads DVKVTQSSRYLVKRTGEKVFLECVQDMDHENMFWYRQDPGLGLRLIYFSYDVKMKEKGDIPEGYSVSREKKERFSLILESASTNQTSMYLCASSLWEGPMYNEQFFGPGTRLTVL.

V is TRBV14 and J is TRBJ2-3; 8 bases line up with TRBD2. The ends lost 0 bases at V and 0 bases at J; junction bases unmatched: 5. The germline V gene encodes CDR1 SGHDN and CDR2 FVKESK. CDR3 length: 17 residues. CDR3: CASSQDPSSGSTDTQYF. CDR3 DNA: TGTGCCAGCAGCCAAGATCCGTCTAGCGGGAGCACAGATACGCAGTATTTT.

The chain recombines TRBV9 with TRBJ2-7, with a weak D call TRBD1 (6 bases). This CDR3 region has 15 residues. CDR1 and CDR2 (germline): SGDLS, YYNGEE. Trimming cost V 4 bases and J 4 bases, with 18 bases left between them. Here the CDR3 reads CASSPLRGYPYEQYF. The CDR3 DNA follows: TGTGCCAGCAGCCCCCTAAGGGGGTACCCTTACGAGCAGTACTTC.